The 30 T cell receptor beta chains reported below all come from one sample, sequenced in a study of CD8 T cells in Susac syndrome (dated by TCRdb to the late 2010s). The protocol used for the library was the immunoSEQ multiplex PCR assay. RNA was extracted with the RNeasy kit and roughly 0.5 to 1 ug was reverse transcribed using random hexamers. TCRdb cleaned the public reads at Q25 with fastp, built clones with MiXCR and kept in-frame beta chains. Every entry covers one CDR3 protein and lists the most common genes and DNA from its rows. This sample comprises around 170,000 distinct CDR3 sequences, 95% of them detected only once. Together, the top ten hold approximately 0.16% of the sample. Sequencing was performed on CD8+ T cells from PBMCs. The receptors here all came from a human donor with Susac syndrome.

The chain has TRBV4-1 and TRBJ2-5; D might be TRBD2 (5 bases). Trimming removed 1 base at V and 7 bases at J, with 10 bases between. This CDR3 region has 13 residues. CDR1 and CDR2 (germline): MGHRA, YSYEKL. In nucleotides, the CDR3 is TGCGCCAGCAGCCAAGGCAGAGAGGGGACCCAGTACTTC. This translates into CASSQGREGTQYF.

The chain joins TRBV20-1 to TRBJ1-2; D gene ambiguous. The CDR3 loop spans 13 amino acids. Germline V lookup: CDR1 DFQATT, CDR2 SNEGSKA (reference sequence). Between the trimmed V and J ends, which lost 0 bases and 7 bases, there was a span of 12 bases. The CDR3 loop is CSARDREGPGYTF. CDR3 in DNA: TGCAGTGCTAGAGATCGTGAAGGGCCTGGCTACACCTTC.

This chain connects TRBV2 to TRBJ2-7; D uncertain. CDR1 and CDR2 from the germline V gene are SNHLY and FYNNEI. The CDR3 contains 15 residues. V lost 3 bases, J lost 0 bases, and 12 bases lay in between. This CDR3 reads CASSDPGITSYEQYF. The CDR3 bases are TGTGCCAGCAGTGATCCGGGTATCACCTCCTACGAGCAGTACTTC.

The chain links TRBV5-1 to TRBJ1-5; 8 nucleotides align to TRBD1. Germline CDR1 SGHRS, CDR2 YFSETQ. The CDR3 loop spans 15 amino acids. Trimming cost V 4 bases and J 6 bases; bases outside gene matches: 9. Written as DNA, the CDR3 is TGCGCCAGCAGCGATACAGGGGGTGTAGGTCAGCCCCAGCATTTT. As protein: CASSDTGGVGQPQHF. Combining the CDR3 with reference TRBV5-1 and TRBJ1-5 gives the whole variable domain KAGVTQTPRYLIKTRGQQVTLSCSPISGHRSVSWYQQTPGQGLQFLFEYFSETQRNKGNFPGRFSGRQFSNSRSEMNVSTLELGDSALYLCASSDTGGVGQPQHFGDGTRLSIL.

CDR3 bases: TGCAGCGCCGTAATAGCGGGAGGAACAGATACGCAGTATTTT. Its protein product is CSAVIAGGTDTQYF. The chain is built from TRBV29-1 and TRBJ2-3; TRBD2 agrees at 10 bases. Per the germline V gene, CDR1 is SQVTM and CDR2 is ANQGSEA. The J segment lost 3 bases and the V segment lost 7 bases, leaving 7 bases of the junction unmatched. This CDR3 contains 14 residues.

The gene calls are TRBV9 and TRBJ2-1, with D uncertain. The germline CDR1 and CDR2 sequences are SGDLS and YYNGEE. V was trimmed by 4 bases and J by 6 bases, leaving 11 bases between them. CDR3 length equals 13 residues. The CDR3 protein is CASSPSGGNEQFF. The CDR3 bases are TGTGCCAGCAGCCCGTCAGGCGGCAATGAGCAGTTCTTC.

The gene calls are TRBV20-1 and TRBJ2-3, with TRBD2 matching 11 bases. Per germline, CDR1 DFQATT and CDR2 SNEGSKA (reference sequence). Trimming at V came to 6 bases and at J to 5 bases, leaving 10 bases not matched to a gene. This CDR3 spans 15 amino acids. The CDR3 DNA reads TGCAGTGCAGACCCGACTAGCGGGATGGGAGATACGCAGTATTTT. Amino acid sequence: CSADPTSGMGDTQYF.

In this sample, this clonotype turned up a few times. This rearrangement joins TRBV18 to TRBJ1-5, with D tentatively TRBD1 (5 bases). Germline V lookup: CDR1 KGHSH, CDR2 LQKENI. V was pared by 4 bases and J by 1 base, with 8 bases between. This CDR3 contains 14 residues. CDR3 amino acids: CASSLGVSNQPQHF. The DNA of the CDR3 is TGTGCCAGCTCACTAGGGGTGAGCAATCAGCCCCAGCATTTT.

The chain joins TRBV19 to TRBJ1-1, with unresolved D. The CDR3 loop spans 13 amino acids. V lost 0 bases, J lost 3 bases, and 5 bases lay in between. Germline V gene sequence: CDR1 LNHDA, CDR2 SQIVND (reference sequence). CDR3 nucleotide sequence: TGTGCCAGTAGTATAGAGAGGGACACTGAAGCTTTCTTT. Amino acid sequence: CASSIERDTEAFF.

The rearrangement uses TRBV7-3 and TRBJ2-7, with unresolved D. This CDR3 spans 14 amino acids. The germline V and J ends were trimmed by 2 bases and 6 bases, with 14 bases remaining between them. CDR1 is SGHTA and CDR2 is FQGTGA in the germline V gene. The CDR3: CASSLSPLTSEQYF. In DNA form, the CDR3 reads TGTGCCAGCAGCTTATCCCCTCTGACAAGCGAGCAGTACTTC.

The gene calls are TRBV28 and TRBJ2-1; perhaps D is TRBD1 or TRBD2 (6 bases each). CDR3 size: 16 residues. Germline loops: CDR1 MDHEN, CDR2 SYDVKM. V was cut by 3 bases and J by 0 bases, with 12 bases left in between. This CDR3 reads CASSLDGGGSYNEQFF. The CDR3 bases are TGTGCCAGCAGTTTGGATGGAGGGGGCTCCTACAATGAGCAGTTCTTC.

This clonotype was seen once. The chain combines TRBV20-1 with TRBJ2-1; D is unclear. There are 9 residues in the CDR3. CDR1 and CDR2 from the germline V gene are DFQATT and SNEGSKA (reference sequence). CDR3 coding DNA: TGCAGCGCTTCCCATGAGCAGTTCTTC. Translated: CSASHEQFF.

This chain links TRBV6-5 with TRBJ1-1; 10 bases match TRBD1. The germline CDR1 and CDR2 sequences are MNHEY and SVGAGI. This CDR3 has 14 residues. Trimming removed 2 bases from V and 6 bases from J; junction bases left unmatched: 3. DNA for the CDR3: TGTGCCAGCAGTTACCAAGACAGGGGGCCTGAAGCTTTCTTT. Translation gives CASSYQDRGPEAFF.

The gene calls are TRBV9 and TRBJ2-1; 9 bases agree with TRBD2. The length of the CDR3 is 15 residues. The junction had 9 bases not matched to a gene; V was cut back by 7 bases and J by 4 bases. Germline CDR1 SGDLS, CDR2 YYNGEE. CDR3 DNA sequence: TGTGCCAGCGGGGGGCAGCGGGGGGATTACAATGAGCAGTTCTTC. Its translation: CASGGQRGDYNEQFF.

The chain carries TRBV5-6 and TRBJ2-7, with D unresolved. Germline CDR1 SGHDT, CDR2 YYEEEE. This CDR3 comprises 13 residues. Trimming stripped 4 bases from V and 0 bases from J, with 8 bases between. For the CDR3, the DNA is TGTGCCAGCAGCCATTATAGCTCCTACGAGCAGTACTTC. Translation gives CASSHYSSYEQYF.

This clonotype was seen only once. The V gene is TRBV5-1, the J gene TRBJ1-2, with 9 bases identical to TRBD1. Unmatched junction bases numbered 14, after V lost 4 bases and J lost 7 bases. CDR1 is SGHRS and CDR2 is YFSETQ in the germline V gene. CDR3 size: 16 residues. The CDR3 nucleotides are TGCGCCAGCAGCCCGACTTTGCGAGACAGGGGGACTGGCTACACCTTC. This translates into CASSPTLRDRGTGYTF.

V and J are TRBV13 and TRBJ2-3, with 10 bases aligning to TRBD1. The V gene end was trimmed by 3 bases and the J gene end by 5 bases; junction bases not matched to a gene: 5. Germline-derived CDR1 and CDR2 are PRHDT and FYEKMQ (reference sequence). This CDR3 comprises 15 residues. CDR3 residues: CASSLRDRGGDTQYF. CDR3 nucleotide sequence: TGTGCCAGCAGCTTGAGGGACAGGGGAGGAGATACGCAGTATTTT. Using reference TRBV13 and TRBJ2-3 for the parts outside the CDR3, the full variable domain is AAGVIQSPRHLIKEKRETATLKCYPIPRHDTVYWYQQGPGQDPQFLISFYEKMQSDKGSIPDRFSAQQFSDYHSELNMSSLELGDSALYFCASSLRDRGGDTQYFGPGTRLTVL.

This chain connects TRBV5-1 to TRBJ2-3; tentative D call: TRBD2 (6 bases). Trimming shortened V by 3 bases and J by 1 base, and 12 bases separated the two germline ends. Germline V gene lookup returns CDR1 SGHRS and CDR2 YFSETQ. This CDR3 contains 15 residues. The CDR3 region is CASSWVSGGTDTQYF. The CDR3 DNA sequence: TGCGCCAGCAGCTGGGTTAGCGGAGGCACAGATACGCAGTATTTT.

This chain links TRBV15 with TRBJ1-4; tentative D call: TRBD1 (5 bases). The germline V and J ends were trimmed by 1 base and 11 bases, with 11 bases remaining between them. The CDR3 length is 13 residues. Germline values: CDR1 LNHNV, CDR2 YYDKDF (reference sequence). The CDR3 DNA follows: TGTGCCACCAGCAGAGTTCAGGGAGGGAAACTGTTTTTT. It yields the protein CATSRVQGGKLFF. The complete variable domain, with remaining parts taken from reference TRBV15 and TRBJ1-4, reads DAMVIQNPRYQVTQFGKPVTLSCSQTLNHNVMYWYQQKSSQAPKLLFHYYDKDFNNEADTPDNFQSRRPNTSFCFLDIRSPGLGDTAMYLCATSRVQGGKLFFGSGTQLSVL.

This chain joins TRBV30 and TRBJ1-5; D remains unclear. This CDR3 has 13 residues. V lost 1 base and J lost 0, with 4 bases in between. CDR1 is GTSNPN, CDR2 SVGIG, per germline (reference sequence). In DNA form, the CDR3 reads TGTGCCTGGAGTGATGATAGCAATCAGCCCCAGCATTTT. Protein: CAWSDDSNQPQHF.

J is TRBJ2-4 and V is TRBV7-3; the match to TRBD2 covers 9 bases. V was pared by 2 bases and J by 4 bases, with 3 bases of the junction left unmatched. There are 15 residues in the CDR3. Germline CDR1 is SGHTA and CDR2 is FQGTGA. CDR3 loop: CASSLGLAGKNIQYF. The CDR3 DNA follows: TGTGCCAGCAGCTTAGGGCTAGCGGGGAAAAACATTCAGTACTTC.

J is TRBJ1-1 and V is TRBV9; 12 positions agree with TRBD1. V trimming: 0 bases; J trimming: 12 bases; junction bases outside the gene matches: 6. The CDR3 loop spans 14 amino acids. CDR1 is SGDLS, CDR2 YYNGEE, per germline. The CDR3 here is CASSVGGTGGRTFF. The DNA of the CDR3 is TGTGCCAGCAGCGTAGGGGGGACAGGGGGCAGGACTTTCTTT.

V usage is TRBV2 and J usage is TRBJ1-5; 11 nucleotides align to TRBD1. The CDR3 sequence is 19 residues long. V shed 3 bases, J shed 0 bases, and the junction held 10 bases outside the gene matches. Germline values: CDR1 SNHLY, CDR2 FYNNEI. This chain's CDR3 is CASSEFFGTGGYSNQPQHF. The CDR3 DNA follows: TGTGCCAGCAGTGAGTTCTTCGGGACAGGGGGATATAGCAATCAGCCCCAGCATTTT.

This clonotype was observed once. CDR3 DNA: TGCGCCAGCAGTCTCGCCCAGGAGGACACTGAAGCTTTCTTT. Encoded protein: CASSLAQEDTEAFF. The chain couples TRBV5-1 to TRBJ1-1; D is ambiguous. CDR1 is SGHRS, CDR2 YFSETQ, per germline. The CDR3 totals 14 residues. V shed 5 bases and J shed 3 bases, with 14 bases lying between them.

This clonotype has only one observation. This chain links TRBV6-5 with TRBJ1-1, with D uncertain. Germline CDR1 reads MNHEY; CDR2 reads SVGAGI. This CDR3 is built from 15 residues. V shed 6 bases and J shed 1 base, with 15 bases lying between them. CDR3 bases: TGTGCCAGCAGCCCTTCCCGGGAGACGAACACTGAAGCTTTCTTT. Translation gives CASSPSRETNTEAFF.

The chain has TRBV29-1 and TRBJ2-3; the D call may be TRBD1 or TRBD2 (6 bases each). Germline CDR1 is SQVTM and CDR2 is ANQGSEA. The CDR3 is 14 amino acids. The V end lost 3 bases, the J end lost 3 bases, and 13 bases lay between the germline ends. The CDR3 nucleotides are TGCAGCGTTGATCCCAGGAGGGGGACAGATACGCAGTATTTT. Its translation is CSVDPRRGTDTQYF.

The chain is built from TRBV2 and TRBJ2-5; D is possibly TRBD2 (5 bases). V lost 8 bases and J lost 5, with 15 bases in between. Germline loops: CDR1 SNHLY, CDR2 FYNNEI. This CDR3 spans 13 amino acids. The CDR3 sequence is CASDKDSWETQYF. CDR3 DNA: TGTGCCAGCGATAAGGACTCCTGGGAGACCCAGTACTTC.

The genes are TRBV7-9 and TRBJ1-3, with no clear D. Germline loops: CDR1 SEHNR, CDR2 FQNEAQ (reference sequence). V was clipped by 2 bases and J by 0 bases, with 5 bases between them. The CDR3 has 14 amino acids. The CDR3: CASSLRDSGNTIYF. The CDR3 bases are TGTGCCAGCAGCTTAAGGGACTCTGGAAACACCATATATTTT.

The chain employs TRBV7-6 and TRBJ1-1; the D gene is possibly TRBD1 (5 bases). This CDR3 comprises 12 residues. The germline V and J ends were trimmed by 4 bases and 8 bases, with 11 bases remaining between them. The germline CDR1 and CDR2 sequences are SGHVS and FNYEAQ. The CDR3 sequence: CASSSVQGEAFF. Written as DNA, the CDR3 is TGTGCCAGCAGCTCAGTCCAGGGAGAAGCTTTCTTT.

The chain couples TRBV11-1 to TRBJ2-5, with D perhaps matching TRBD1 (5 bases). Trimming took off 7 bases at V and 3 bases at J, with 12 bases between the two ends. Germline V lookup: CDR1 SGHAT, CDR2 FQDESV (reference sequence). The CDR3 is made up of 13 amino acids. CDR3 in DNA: TGTGCCAGCAACGAAGGGGATGAAGAGACCCAGTACTTC. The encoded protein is CASNEGDEETQYF.